The 18 T cell receptor beta chains given below trace back to one sample, sequenced in a study of T cells in Graves' hyperthyroidism and ophthalmopathy. Amplification targeted TCR beta CDR3 regions from RNA transcripts. The HTBI primer set drove a first-round RT-PCR of the TCR CDR3. Using its own MiXCR run on the multiplex PCR reads, TCRdb lists one record per CDR3 protein. The table lists hundreds of thousands of distinct CDR3 sequences, around 39% of them singletons. The sequencing input was blood. Source of these receptors: a man between 18 and 29 years old with Graves' hyperthyroidism.

The CDR3 DNA follows: TGTGCCAGCAGCGTAGAGGGGAAGAACACCGGGGAGCTGTTTTTT. It translates to CASSVEGKNTGELFF. The V call is TRBV9, the J call TRBJ2-2; a possible D gene is TRBD1 (5 bases). The CDR3 extends over 15 amino acids. Trimming pared 0 bases from V and 1 base from J, leaving 7 bases between. Germline assignment: CDR1 SGDLS and CDR2 YYNGEE. Full variable domain (remainder filled in from reference TRBV9 and TRBJ2-2): DSGVTQTPKHLITATGQRVTLRCSPRSGDLSVYWYQQSLDQGLQFLIQYYNGEERAKGNILERFSAQQFPDLHSELNLSSLELGDSALYFCASSVEGKNTGELFFGEGSRLTVL.

The rearrangement joins TRBV29-1 to TRBJ1-2; D not resolved. The CDR3 extends over 11 amino acids. The V gene's germline CDR1 is SQVTM and CDR2 ANQGSEA. Trimming shortened V by 1 base and J by 12 bases, and 12 bases separated the two germline ends. This chain's CDR3 is CSVEGLAGNTF. The CDR3 region has the DNA TGCAGCGTTGAAGGTCTGGCGGGGAACACCTTC.

The genes are TRBV7-9 and TRBJ1-5; D remains ambiguous. V lost 1 base to trimming and J lost 7 bases, with 11 bases between them. Germline V gene lookup returns CDR1 SEHNR and CDR2 FQNEAQ (reference sequence). This CDR3 region has 14 residues. The DNA for the CDR3 is TGTGCCAGCAGCTTAGGGCTAGCGGGCCAGCCCCAGCATTTT. Translating it yields CASSLGLAGQPQHF.

This clonotype was counted a few times. Written as DNA, the CDR3 is TGCGCCAGCAGCTCAACTCCCCACGAGGGCACCGGGGAGCTGTTTTTT. It translates to CASSSTPHEGTGELFF. V gene TRBV5-1 combines with J gene TRBJ2-2; D is perhaps TRBD2 (5 bases). Germline CDR1 SGHRS, CDR2 YFSETQ. The V end was cut by 3 bases, the J end by 4 bases, with 16 bases between. The CDR3 runs 16 residues.

This clonotype was found many times. The chain links TRBV4-3 to TRBJ1-1; 11 bases fit TRBD1. The V gene end was trimmed by 0 bases and the J gene end by 4 bases; junction bases not matched to a gene: 1. Germline V gene sequence: CDR1 LGHNA, CDR2 YSLEER. The CDR3 covers 15 residues. DNA for the CDR3: TGCGCCAGCAGCCAAGAGGGGACAGGGGGCACTGAAGCTTTCTTT. Protein sequence: CASSQEGTGGTEAFF.

The chain recombines TRBV25-1 with TRBJ1-4; D might be TRBD1 (6 bases). The CDR3 consists of 15 residues. Trimming left V 4 bases short and J 2 bases short, with 11 bases between. Germline CDR1 MGHDK, CDR2 SYGVNS. The CDR3 loop is CASSGWGHTNEKLFF. In DNA, the CDR3 is TGTGCCAGCAGTGGTTGGGGACACACTAATGAAAAACTGTTTTTT.

The V and J genes are TRBV15 and TRBJ2-5; no clear D gene. The germline V gene encodes CDR1 LNHNV and CDR2 YYDKDF (reference sequence). The V gene lost 4 bases and the J gene lost 4 bases, with 13 bases spanning the gap. CDR3 length: 14 residues. In DNA form, the CDR3 reads TGTGCCACCAGCATTGCCGATGGATCAGAGACCCAGTACTTC. It encodes CATSIADGSETQYF.

The V and J genes are TRBV6-5 and TRBJ2-7, with TRBD1 matching over 8 bases. CDR3 length equals 15 residues. Trimming removed 4 bases from V and 0 bases from J; junction bases left unmatched: 5. The germline V gene encodes CDR1 MNHEY and CDR2 SVGAGI. For the CDR3, the DNA is TGTGCCAGCAGTTCCCGGGACAGGTTCTCCTACGAGCAGTACTTC. It specifies CASSSRDRFSYEQYF.

The chain carries TRBV10-3 and TRBJ2-5; 7 nucleotides align to TRBD1. After removal of 10 bases from V and 9 bases from J, the junction contained 2 bases not matched to a gene. In germline, CDR1 is ENHRY, CDR2 SYGVKD. The CDR3 runs 9 residues. In DNA form, the CDR3 reads TGTGCCACCGGACAGGCCCAGTACTTC. It codes for CATGQAQYF.

The chain joins TRBV2 to TRBJ1-2; 10 bases are shared with TRBD1. After removal of 6 bases from V and 2 bases from J, the junction contained 6 bases not matched to a gene. CDR3 length equals 15 residues. The germline CDR1 and CDR2 sequences are SNHLY and FYNNEI. The CDR3 nucleotides are TGTGCCAGCAGCCACCCGGGACAGGGGAACTATGGCTACACCTTC. Protein: CASSHPGQGNYGYTF. The full variable domain, its missing parts supplied by reference TRBV2 and TRBJ1-2, is EPEVTQTPSHQVTQMGQEVILRCVPISNHLYFYWYRQILGQKVEFLVSFYNNEISEKSEIFDDQFSVERPDGSNFTLKIRSTKLEDSAMYFCASSHPGQGNYGYTFGSGTRLTVV.

This clonotype turned up a few times. The chain couples TRBV6-5 to TRBJ2-7; the D gene is possibly TRBD2 (5 bases). CDR3 length: 15 residues. The germline V gene has CDR1 MNHEY and CDR2 SVGAGI. Trimming removed 0 bases from V and 2 bases from J, with 11 bases in between. CDR3 nucleotide sequence: TGTGCCAGCAGTTACTCGACGGCAGCGGCCTACGAGCAGTACTTC. Protein: CASSYSTAAAYEQYF.

This clonotype was counted a few times. The chain employs TRBV6-5 and TRBJ1-2; 8 nucleotides match TRBD1. Germline values: CDR1 MNHEY, CDR2 SVGAGI. V lost 1 base to trimming and J lost 6 bases; unmatched junction nucleotides: 7. The CDR3 has 15 amino acids. The CDR3 protein is CASSYLDRVEDGYTF. The CDR3 coding sequence is TGTGCCAGCAGTTACTTGGACAGGGTGGAGGATGGCTACACCTTC.

The chain carries TRBV21-1 and TRBJ2-7; the table's TRBD1 call for D was not verified on the DNA. TRBV21-1 is listed as a pseudogene. The length of the CDR3 is 13 residues. CDR3 nucleotides: TGTGCCAGCAGCAGACCCGGACAGGGCGGGCAGTACTTC. It codes for CASSRPGQGGQYF.

This clonotype was detected a few times. This sequence joins TRBV16 and TRBJ2-6; no clear D gene. This CDR3 comprises 16 residues. CDR1 KGHSY and CDR2 FQNENV come from the germline V gene. V was clipped by 1 base and J by 3 bases, with 10 bases between them. The CDR3, as DNA: TGTGCCAGCAGCCAATTGTCGGGCGGTGGGGCCAACGTCCTGACTTTC. It is translated as CASSQLSGGGANVLTF.

The chain has TRBV4-3 and TRBJ1-3; D is unresolved. V was cut by 6 bases and J by 4 bases, with 13 bases left in between. The CDR3 is 14 amino acids. CDR1 is LGHNA, CDR2 YSLEER, per germline. In DNA form, the CDR3 reads TGCGCCAGCAGTCCTAGGGTTGACGGAAACACCATATATTTT. It specifies CASSPRVDGNTIYF.

This chain uses TRBV3-1 with TRBJ1-1; D is unclear. This CDR3 has 13 residues. V lost 4 bases, J lost 3 bases, and 9 bases lay in between. CDR1 LGHDT and CDR2 YNNKEL come from the germline V gene (reference sequence). Written as DNA, the CDR3 is TGTGCCAGCAGCCTGAAGGAACACACTGAAGCTTTCTTT. This codes for CASSLKEHTEAFF.

Many counts were recorded for this clonotype. V is TRBV14 and J is TRBJ2-7; D gene ambiguous. V dropped 1 base and J dropped 2 bases, with 6 bases sitting between them. The CDR3 is made up of 13 amino acids. The germline V gene encodes CDR1 SGHDN and CDR2 FVKESK. CDR3: CASSQVGPYEQYF. CDR3 DNA: TGTGCCAGCAGCCAAGTCGGGCCCTACGAGCAGTACTTC. Full variable domain (rest looked up from reference TRBV14 and TRBJ2-7): EAGVTQFPSHSVIEKGQTVTLRCDPISGHDNLYWYRRVMGKEIKFLLHFVKESKQDESGMPNNRFLAERTGGTYSTLKVQPAELEDSGVYFCASSQVGPYEQYFGPGTRLTVT.

This clonotype was counted between two and nine times. The chain is built from TRBV12-3 or TRBV12-4 and TRBJ2-7; D may be TRBD1 (6 bases). This CDR3 has 15 residues. Between the trimmed V and J ends, which lost 5 bases and 1 base, there was a span of 15 bases. CDR3 loop: CASSPQGPLSYEQYF. DNA for the CDR3: TGTGCCAGCAGTCCCCAGGGGCCCCTTTCCTACGAGCAGTACTTC.